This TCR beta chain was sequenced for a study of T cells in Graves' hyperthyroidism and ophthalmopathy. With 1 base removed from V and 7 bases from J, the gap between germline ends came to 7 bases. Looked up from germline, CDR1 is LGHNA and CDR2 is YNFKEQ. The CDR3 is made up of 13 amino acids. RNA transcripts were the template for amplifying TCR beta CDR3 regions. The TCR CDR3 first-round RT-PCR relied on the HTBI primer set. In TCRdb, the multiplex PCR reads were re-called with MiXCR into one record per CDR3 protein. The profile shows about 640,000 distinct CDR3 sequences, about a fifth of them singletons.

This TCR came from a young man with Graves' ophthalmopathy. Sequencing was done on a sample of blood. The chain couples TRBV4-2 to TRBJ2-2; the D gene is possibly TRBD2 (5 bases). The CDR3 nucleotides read TGTGCCAGCAGCCAAGGTCGGGACGGGGAGCTGTTTTTT. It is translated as CASSQGRDGELFF.